The rows below give T cell receptor beta chains drawn from one sample of a study of blood T cell repertoires in COVID-19. Here immunoSEQ multiplex PCR was the method, and the copy in TCRdb shows in-frame clones only, minus some. Of 250,000 to 350,000 clones listed, under 85% were seen once; the top ten hold 0.87%. The sample taken for sequencing was peripheral blood. The receptor set was obtained from a human donor with COVID-19, enrolled during active disease. The donor label of this sample is uncertain. The CDR3 runs from the conserved cysteine through the conserved F or W. D genes are given only for firm matches. Clone size is stated in some rows and not others, as once, few, many or a class when expanded.

J gene: TRBJ2-2
D gene: -
V gene: TRBV11-2
clone size: -
CDR3 protein: CASSLGSGVGGELFF
CDR3 DNA: TGTGCCAGCAGCTTAGGCTCCGGAGTGGGCGGGGAGCTGTTTTTT

J gene: TRBJ1-3
D gene: -
V gene: TRBV5-6
clone size: -
CDR3 protein: CASSTRENTIYF
CDR3 DNA: TGTGCCAGCAGCACCAGGGAAAACACCATATATTTT

J gene: TRBJ2-2
D gene: TRBD2
V gene: TRBV28
clone size: -
CDR3 protein: CASSLSSGRAEGTGELFF
CDR3 DNA: TGTGCCAGCAGTTTATCTAGCGGGAGGGCCGAGGGCACCGGGGAGCTGTTTTTT

J gene: TRBJ1-6
D gene: -
V gene: TRBV6-5
clone size: -
CDR3 protein: CASCRGRNSPLHF
CDR3 DNA: TGTGCCAGCTGCCGCGGGAGGAATTCACCCCTCCACTTT

J gene: TRBJ1-2
D gene: TRBD1
V gene: TRBV5-1
clone size: once
CDR3 protein: CASSREGQGAAWGYTF
CDR3 DNA: TGCGCCAGCAGCCGCGAGGGGCAGGGGGCCGCTTGGGGCTACACCTTC

J gene: TRBJ2-2
D gene: -
V gene: TRBV2
clone size: -
CDR3 protein: CASSEALRVSGELFF
CDR3 DNA: TGTGCCAGCAGTGAAGCGCTTCGGGTATCCGGGGAGCTGTTTTTT

J gene: TRBJ1-5
D gene: -
V gene: TRBV10-3
clone size: -
CDR3 protein: CAISGTSGNQPQHF
CDR3 DNA: TGTGCCATCAGCGGGACATCGGGCAATCAGCCCCAGCATTTT

J gene: TRBJ2-7
D gene: -
V gene: TRBV27
clone size: -
CDR3 protein: CASRQEGTLSPRRSYEQYF
CDR3 DNA: TGTGCCAGCCGCCAGGAAGGGACTTTGAGCCCTCGACGCTCCTACGAGCAGTACTTC

J gene: TRBJ2-1
D gene: TRBD2
V gene: TRBV6-2/TRBV6-3
clone size: few
CDR3 protein: CASSRLAAGNEQFF
CDR3 DNA: TGTGCCAGCAGTCGACTAGCGGCCGGCAATGAGCAGTTCTTC

J gene: TRBJ2-5
D gene: TRBD2
V gene: TRBV27
clone size: -
CDR3 protein: CASSPYRAGSHETQYF
CDR3 DNA: TGTGCCAGCAGTCCCTATCGAGCGGGATCGCATGAGACCCAGTACTTC

J gene: TRBJ2-1
D gene: -
V gene: TRBV4-1
clone size: -
CDR3 protein: CASRTLPGILNEQFF
CDR3 DNA: TGCGCCAGCAGGACTCTCCCCGGAATTCTAAATGAGCAGTTCTTC

J gene: TRBJ2-1
D gene: -
V gene: TRBV10-3
clone size: -
CDR3 protein: CAISEHGGTSEQFF
CDR3 DNA: TGTGCCATCAGTGAGCATGGTGGTACGAGTGAGCAGTTCTTC

J gene: TRBJ1-1
D gene: -
V gene: TRBV2
clone size: -
CDR3 protein: CASSGRGRDTEAFF
CDR3 DNA: TGTGCCAGCAGTGGGAGGGGTAGGGACACTGAAGCTTTCTTT

J gene: TRBJ1-4
D gene: -
V gene: TRBV5-1
clone size: -
CDR3 protein: CASAPRGVGSEKLFF
CDR3 DNA: TGCGCCAGCGCCCCCCGGGGGGTAGGGAGTGAAAAACTGTTTTTT

J gene: TRBJ1-4
D gene: -
V gene: TRBV27
clone size: once
CDR3 protein: CASSLAGANEKLFF
CDR3 DNA: TGTGCCAGCAGTTTAGCCGGAGCTAATGAAAAACTGTTTTTT

J gene: TRBJ2-1
D gene: -
V gene: TRBV21-1
clone size: -
CDR3 protein: CASVVLKSGLAGGLDEQFF
CDR3 DNA: TGTGCCAGTGTCGTCCTGAAATCGGGACTAGCGGGAGGTCTCGATGAGCAGTTCTTC

J gene: TRBJ2-7
D gene: -
V gene: TRBV29-1
clone size: -
CDR3 protein: CSVEDQGRYEQYF
CDR3 DNA: TGCAGCGTTGAAGACCAGGGAAGGTACGAGCAGTACTTC

J gene: TRBJ1-1
D gene: TRBD1
V gene: TRBV5-4
clone size: -
CDR3 protein: CAYFVGQGWTEAFF
CDR3 DNA: TGTGCCTATTTCGTAGGACAGGGGTGGACTGAAGCTTTCTTT

J gene: TRBJ2-3
D gene: -
V gene: TRBV11-3
clone size: -
CDR3 protein: CASSLGASGASDTQYF
CDR3 DNA: TGTGCCAGCAGCTTAGGGGCTAGTGGGGCGTCGGATACGCAGTATTTT

J gene: TRBJ2-6
D gene: -
V gene: TRBV18
clone size: -
CDR3 protein: CASSPPGAPPYSGANVLTF
CDR3 DNA: TGTGCCAGCTCACCTCCCGGTGCGCCCCCGTACTCTGGGGCCAACGTCCTGACTTTC

J gene: TRBJ2-5
D gene: TRBD1
V gene: TRBV4-1
clone size: -
CDR3 protein: CASSQESQGKETQYF
CDR3 DNA: TGCGCCAGCAGCCAAGAATCACAGGGGAAAGAGACCCAGTACTTC

J gene: TRBJ2-3
D gene: TRBD2
V gene: TRBV2
clone size: many
CDR3 protein: CASSTGLADSTDTQYF
CDR3 DNA: TGTGCCAGCAGTACCGGACTAGCGGATAGCACAGATACGCAGTATTTT

J gene: TRBJ1-4
D gene: TRBD1
V gene: TRBV30
clone size: -
CDR3 protein: CAWSETGTVNEKLFF
CDR3 DNA: TGTGCCTGGAGCGAGACCGGGACAGTGAATGAAAAACTGTTTTTT

J gene: TRBJ2-1
D gene: -
V gene: TRBV7-2
clone size: -
CDR3 protein: CASSLAQGAYNEQFF
CDR3 DNA: TGTGCCAGCAGCTTAGCGCAGGGCGCCTACAATGAGCAGTTCTTC

J gene: TRBJ1-1
D gene: TRBD1
V gene: TRBV30
clone size: once
CDR3 protein: CAWSGQENTEAFF
CDR3 DNA: TGTGCCTGGTCCGGACAGGAGAACACTGAAGCTTTCTTT

J gene: TRBJ2-7
D gene: TRBD2
V gene: TRBV7-8
clone size: -
CDR3 protein: CASSSSGSNYEQYF
CDR3 DNA: TGTGCCAGCAGCTCGAGCGGGAGTAACTACGAGCAGTACTTC

J gene: TRBJ1-6
D gene: -
V gene: TRBV9
clone size: -
CDR3 protein: CASSVEVQEATLHF
CDR3 DNA: TGTGCCAGCAGCGTAGAGGTTCAGGAGGCCACCCTCCACTTT

J gene: TRBJ1-2
D gene: -
V gene: TRBV11-2
clone size: -
CDR3 protein: CASSLWGLDGYTF
CDR3 DNA: TGTGCCAGCAGCTTATGGGGGCTCGATGGCTACACCTTC

J gene: TRBJ2-1
D gene: TRBD2
V gene: TRBV4-2
clone size: once
CDR3 protein: CASSQEAGADYNEQFF
CDR3 DNA: TGTGCCAGCAGCCAAGAAGCGGGAGCAGACTACAATGAGCAGTTCTTC

J gene: TRBJ2-2
D gene: TRBD2
V gene: TRBV5-6
clone size: few
CDR3 protein: CASSFPDGEGTGELFF
CDR3 DNA: TGTGCCAGCAGCTTCCCCGACGGGGAGGGCACCGGGGAGCTGTTTTTT

J gene: TRBJ2-2
D gene: TRBD2
V gene: TRBV7-7
clone size: few
CDR3 protein: CASARSSGDTGELFF
CDR3 DNA: TGTGCTAGCGCGAGATCCAGCGGGGACACCGGGGAGCTGTTTTTT

J gene: TRBJ2-1
D gene: TRBD2
V gene: TRBV5-1
clone size: -
CDR3 protein: CASSWGLAGGVVGHNEQFF
CDR3 DNA: TGCGCCAGCAGCTGGGGACTAGCGGGAGGGGTGGTGGGGCACAATGAGCAGTTCTTC